One and the same sample provided the 10 T cell receptor beta chains below, sequenced in a study of T cell repertoires in cytomegalovirus infection (dated by TCRdb to between 2019 and 2020). Sequencing used an Illumina HiSeq 1500. TCRdb trimmed public reads at Q25 via fastp, called clones via MiXCR and kept in-frame beta chains. All rows with the same CDR3 protein become a single entry with the most common DNA and genes. The sample includes some 300,000 distinct CDR3 sequences, with about a tenth observed a single time. Of the sample, around 2.5% is held by the ten largest clones. Sequencing was carried out using PBMCs. Receptor source: a human donor in good health (CMV status not recorded). Some clones in this sample may be carry-over from other donors' samples.

The rearrangement uses TRBV6-2 or TRBV6-3 and TRBJ1-5, with 7 bases lining up with TRBD1. The CDR3 is made up of 14 amino acids. Germline CDR1 reads MNHEY; CDR2 reads SVGEGT. The V segment lost 7 bases and the J segment 2 bases; nucleotides outside the gene matches: 5. The CDR3 spells CASIGTVGNQPQHF. The CDR3 DNA follows: TGTGCCAGCATCGGGACAGTCGGCAATCAGCCCCAGCATTTT.

This sequence joins TRBV6-1 and TRBJ2-2; 7 positions agree with TRBD2. Germline assignment: CDR1 MNHNS and CDR2 SASEGT. This CDR3 has 16 residues. Trimming removed 5 bases from V and 5 bases from J; junction bases left unmatched: 11. For the CDR3, the DNA is TGTGCCAGCAGTCCTCACGGGGGGACTGGGACCGGGGAGCTGTTTTTT. Its protein product is CASSPHGGTGTGELFF.

The chain is built from TRBV27 and TRBJ1-1; no clear D gene. Germline values: CDR1 MNHEY, CDR2 SMNVEV (reference sequence). The V and J ends lost 2 bases and 6 bases respectively, with 10 bases between them. This CDR3 is 13 amino acids long. The CDR3 spells CASSLHPSAEAFF. In nucleotides, the CDR3 is TGTGCCAGCAGTTTACACCCTTCGGCTGAAGCTTTCTTT.

This sequence joins TRBV6-5 and TRBJ2-5; 11 positions match TRBD2. CDR3 size: 16 residues. Germline CDR1 is MNHEY and CDR2 is SVGAGI. V lost 0 bases, J lost 3 bases, and 3 bases stayed unmatched. The CDR3 DNA sequence: TGTGCCAGCAGTTACTCCGGGACTAGCGGCGAAGAGACCCAGTACTTC. Residues: CASSYSGTSGEETQYF.

For the CDR3, the DNA is TGTGCCAGCACAAATGAAGCGCGGGGCGAAGCTTTCTTT. This translates into CASTNEARGEAFF. This sequence joins TRBV2 and TRBJ1-1; weak D call: TRBD1 (5 bases). CDR3 length equals 13 residues. Trimming stripped 7 bases from V and 8 bases from J, with 17 bases between. CDR1 SNHLY and CDR2 FYNNEI come from the germline V gene.

This clonotype was detected only a few times. The V and J genes are TRBV29-1 and TRBJ2-1, with D possibly being TRBD1 (5 bases). CDR1 is SQVTM and CDR2 is ANQGSEA in the germline V gene. V was pared by 4 bases and J by 0 bases, with 13 bases between. The CDR3 spans 15 residues. The CDR3 protein is CSVGRGVSSYNEQFF. CDR3 in DNA: TGCAGCGTTGGAAGGGGCGTAAGCTCCTACAATGAGCAGTTCTTC.

This clonotype was recorded at least ten times. The chain couples TRBV6-1 to TRBJ2-3; 7 bases agree with TRBD2. V lost 7 bases, J lost 2 bases, and 9 bases stayed unmatched. CDR3 length equals 15 residues. The germline gives CDR1 MNHNS, CDR2 SASEGT. The CDR3 spells CASIGGTTLTDTQYF. CDR3 nucleotide sequence: TGTGCCAGCATCGGGGGGACGACTCTCACAGATACGCAGTATTTT.

This clonotype was seen many times. V gene TRBV25-1 combines with J gene TRBJ2-3, with a weak D call TRBD2 (5 bases). Germline V gives CDR1 MGHDK, CDR2 SYGVNS. V shed 6 bases and J shed 1 base, with 11 bases lying between them. The CDR3 length is 14 residues. CDR3 protein: CASRAHSGTDTQYF. The CDR3 DNA reads TGTGCCAGCAGGGCCCATAGCGGCACAGATACGCAGTATTTT.

V usage is TRBV28 and J usage is TRBJ2-3; TRBD2 agrees at 10 bases. This CDR3 has 13 amino acids. CDR1 is MDHEN, CDR2 SYDVKM, per germline. CDR3 amino acids: CALAGEGTDTQYF. DNA for the CDR3: TGTGCTCTAGCGGGGGAGGGCACAGATACGCAGTATTTT.

This chain joins TRBV6-4 and TRBJ1-1; TRBD1 is a possible D gene (5 bases). The CDR3 runs to 13 residues. The V gene lost 8 bases and the J gene lost 1 base, with 11 bases spanning the gap. From germline, CDR1 is MRHNA and CDR2 SNTAGT. The CDR3 protein is CASDSTENTEAFF. CDR3 nucleotides: TGTGCCAGCGACTCGACAGAGAACACTGAAGCTTTCTTT.